This is a list of T cell receptor beta chains from one sample in a study of shared clonotypes between healthy human individuals. Here immunoSEQ multiplex PCR was the method, and the copy in TCRdb shows in-frame clones only, minus some. The sample includes about 340,000 clones, more than 60% of them seen just once. The sample taken for sequencing was memory CD4+ T cells sorted from blood. Source of these receptors: a man younger than 45 in good health. Each CDR3 is given with its conserved first and last residue. Fields, in order: CDR3 protein, CDR3 DNA, D gene, J gene, V gene, clone size. A D gene is named only where the DNA matches it firmly. Clone size appears in some rows only: once, few, many, or a class for an expanded clone.

CDR3: CASSQDLLRQAQGGEQFF
DNA: TGCGCCAGCAGCCAAGACCTCCTTCGGCAGGCGCAAGGGGGTGAGCAGTTCTTC
D: NA
J: TRBJ2-1
V: TRBV4-3
size: NA

CDR3: CASSHDLQDPLGDNEQFF
DNA: TGCGCCAGCAGCCATGACCTCCAGGACCCCTTAGGGGACAATGAGCAGTTCTTC
D: NA
J: TRBJ2-1
V: TRBV4-3
size: NA

CDR3: CASSGCQNGWQGFASNQPQHF
DNA: TGTGCCAGCAGCGGCTGCCAAAATGGGTGGCAGGGGTTTGCAAGCAATCAGCCCCAGCATTTT
D: NA
J: TRBJ1-5
V: TRBV9
size: NA

CDR3: CASSILAGRRNEQFF
DNA: TGTGCCAGTAGTATCCTGGCAGGGCGGCGAAATGAGCAGTTCTTC
D: NA
J: TRBJ2-1
V: TRBV19
size: NA

CDR3: CASRATGLNTGELFF
DNA: TGCGCCAGCAGGGCTACCGGGCTCAACACCGGGGAGCTGTTTTTT
D: NA
J: TRBJ2-2
V: TRBV5-1
size: many

CDR3: CASSDLGRQGAGEQYF
DNA: TGCGCCAGCAGTGACCTGGGGAGGCAGGGGGCTGGGGAGCAGTACTTC
D: TRBD1
J: TRBJ2-7
V: TRBV23-1
size: once

CDR3: CASSSLDTQYF
DNA: TGTGCCAGCTCCAGTTTGGATACGCAGTATTTT
D: NA
J: TRBJ2-3
V: TRBV7-6
size: many

CDR3: CASTGQGGYGYTF
DNA: TGCGCCAGCACGGGACAGGGGGGCTATGGCTACACCTTC
D: TRBD1
J: TRBJ1-2
V: TRBV5-1
size: NA

CDR3: CASSRGGSGRADEQFF
DNA: TGTGCCAGCAGTCGCGGGGGGAGCGGGAGGGCCGATGAGCAGTTCTTC
D: TRBD2
J: TRBJ2-1
V: TRBV14
size: once

CDR3: CASSQGTGEGNEKLFF
DNA: TGCGCCAGCAGCCAAGGGACAGGGGAGGGTAATGAAAAACTGTTTTTT
D: TRBD1
J: TRBJ1-4
V: TRBV4-3
size: NA

CDR3: CASSEGGIGAYEQYF
DNA: TGCGCCAGCAGTGAAGGTGGGATAGGAGCCTACGAGCAGTACTTC
D: NA
J: TRBJ2-7
V: TRBV10-1
size: NA

CDR3: CASRFLGSYTEAFF
DNA: TGTGCCAGCAGGTTCCTAGGGTCGTACACTGAAGCTTTCTTT
D: NA
J: TRBJ1-1
V: TRBV6-1
size: NA

CDR3: CASRVQGKDGYTF
DNA: TGTGCCAGCAGAGTACAGGGCAAGGATGGCTACACCTTC
D: NA
J: TRBJ1-2
V: TRBV6-1
size: few

CDR3: CASSSSTGRNNEQFF
DNA: NA
D: NA
J: TRBJ2-1
V: TRBV2
size: NA

CDR3: CASSLIQGGEQFF
DNA: TGTGCCAGCAGCTTAATTCAGGGAGGTGAGCAGTTCTTC
D: NA
J: TRBJ2-1
V: TRBV7-6
size: NA

CDR3: CASSRTGTAYGYTF
DNA: TGTGCCAGCAGTCGGACCGGGACAGCCTATGGCTACACCTTC
D: TRBD1
J: TRBJ1-2
V: TRBV27
size: NA

CDR3: CASSKTGRISTDTQYF
DNA: TGTGCCAGCAGCAAAACGGGGCGGATAAGCACAGATACGCAGTATTTT
D: NA
J: TRBJ2-3
V: TRBV25-1
size: NA

CDR3: CASSQSGRTMNTEAFF
DNA: TGCGCCAGCAGTCAATCGGGCAGGACCATGAACACTGAAGCTTTCTTT
D: NA
J: TRBJ1-1
V: TRBV23-1
size: NA

CDR3: CASGSRDRGVYGYTF
DNA: TGTGCTAGTGGTTCGCGGGACAGGGGGGTCTATGGCTACACCTTC
D: TRBD1
J: TRBJ1-2
V: TRBV12-5
size: NA

CDR3: CASSEKGNTEAFF
DNA: TGTGCCAGCAGTGAAAAGGGGAACACTGAAGCTTTCTTT
D: NA
J: TRBJ1-1
V: TRBV6-1
size: NA

CDR3: CASSLWASGNKQYF
DNA: TGTGCCAGCAGCTTGTGGGCTAGCGGGAACAAGCAGTACTTC
D: TRBD2
J: TRBJ2-7
V: TRBV5-6
size: NA

CDR3: CSAVPDSNQPQHF
DNA: TGCAGCGCCGTCCCGGACAGCAATCAGCCCCAGCATTTT
D: NA
J: TRBJ1-5
V: TRBV29-1
size: NA

CDR3: CASVGTILTGELFF
DNA: TGTGCCAGCGTCGGGACCATCCTCACCGGGGAGCTGTTTTTT
D: NA
J: TRBJ2-2
V: TRBV6-1
size: few

CDR3: CASSFKASGRDGELFF
DNA: TGTGCCAGCAGCTTTAAAGCTAGCGGGAGGGACGGGGAGCTGTTTTTT
D: TRBD2
J: TRBJ2-2
V: TRBV7-2
size: NA